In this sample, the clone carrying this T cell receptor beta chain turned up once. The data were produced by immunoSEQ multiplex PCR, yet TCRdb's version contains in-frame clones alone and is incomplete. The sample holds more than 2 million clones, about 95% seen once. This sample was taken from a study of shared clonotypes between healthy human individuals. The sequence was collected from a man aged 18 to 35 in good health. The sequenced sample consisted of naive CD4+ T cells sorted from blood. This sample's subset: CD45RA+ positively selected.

The CDR3 sequence is CASSLAHRGQYF. The CDR3 nucleotides are TGTGCCAGCAGCTTAGCGCACCGGGGGCAGTACTTC. The J gene is TRBJ2-7, the V gene TRBV7-2; maybe TRBD2 (5 bases). Trimming removed 0 bases from V and 9 bases from J, with 9 bases in between. The CDR3 contains 12 residues. The V gene's germline CDR1 is SGHTA and CDR2 FQGNSA.